These 6 T cell receptor beta chains were all obtained from the same sample, sequenced in a study of monozygotic twins with inflammatory bowel disease. Reprocessing the 5' RACE reads, TCRdb reports a single entry for every CDR3 protein and omits DNA. The table for this sample gives 150,000 to 200,000 distinct CDR3 sequences. Sequencing was done on a sample of blood. These receptors all come from a human donor with ulcerative colitis or Crohn's disease, or a healthy co-twin of an affected twin (not recorded which).

This chain links TRBV19 with TRBJ2-1; TCRdb gives TRBD2 as the D gene, but with no DNA this cannot be confirmed. The CDR3 is 13 residues long. Germline CDR1 LNHDA, CDR2 SQIVND (reference sequence). The CDR3 protein is CASSPSGTRKQFF.

V gene TRBV6-5 combines with J gene TRBJ1-2; the D call from TCRdb, TRBD1, cannot be confirmed without DNA. Germline CDR1 MNHEY, CDR2 SVGAGI. The CDR3 spans 13 residues. CDR3 region: CASTRDRAYGYTF.

The chain is built from TRBV4-1 and TRBJ1-2. The CDR3 runs to 16 residues. The germline CDR1 and CDR2 sequences are MGHRA and YSYEKL. The CDR3 here is CASSQDGGTFGGGYTF.

V is TRBV4-1 and J is TRBJ1-2; TCRdb calls TRBD1, which cannot be checked without DNA. The CDR3 has 16 residues. Germline V gene lookup returns CDR1 MGHRA and CDR2 YSYEKL. Here the CDR3 reads CASSQGWGQVSYGYTF.

The CDR3 spells CASRQGYINTEAFF. This chain connects TRBV12-3 or TRBV12-4 to TRBJ1-1. The CDR3 extends over 14 amino acids.

The chain uses TRBV15 and TRBJ2-7; TCRdb returns TRBD1, unconfirmable since there is no DNA. The CDR3 length is 15 residues. The V gene's germline CDR1 is LNHNV and CDR2 YYDKDF (reference sequence). The CDR3 loop reads CATSRDLGTGGEQYF.